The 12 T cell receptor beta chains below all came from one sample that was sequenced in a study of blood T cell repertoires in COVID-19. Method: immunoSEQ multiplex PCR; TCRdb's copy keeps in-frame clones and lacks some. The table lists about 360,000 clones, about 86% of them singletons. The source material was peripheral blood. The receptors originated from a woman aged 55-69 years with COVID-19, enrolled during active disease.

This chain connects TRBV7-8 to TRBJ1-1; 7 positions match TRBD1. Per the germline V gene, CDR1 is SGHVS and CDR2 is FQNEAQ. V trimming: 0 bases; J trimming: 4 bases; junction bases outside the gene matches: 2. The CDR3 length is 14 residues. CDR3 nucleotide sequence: TGTGCCAGCAGCTTAGCGGCAGGGGGCACTGAAGCTTTCTTT. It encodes CASSLAAGGTEAFF. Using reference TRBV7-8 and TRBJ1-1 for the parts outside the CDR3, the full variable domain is GAGVSQSPRYKVAKRGQDVALRCDPISGHVSLFWYQQALGQGPEFLTYFQNEAQLDKSGLPSDRFFAERPEGSVSTLKIQRTQQEDSAVYLCASSLAAGGTEAFFGQGTRLTVV.

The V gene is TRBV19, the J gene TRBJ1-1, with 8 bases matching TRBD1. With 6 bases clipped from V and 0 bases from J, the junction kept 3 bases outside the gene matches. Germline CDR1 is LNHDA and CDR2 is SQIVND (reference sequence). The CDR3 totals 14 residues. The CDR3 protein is CASSRDRMNTEAFF. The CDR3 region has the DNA TGTGCCAGTAGCAGGGACAGGATGAACACTGAAGCTTTCTTT.

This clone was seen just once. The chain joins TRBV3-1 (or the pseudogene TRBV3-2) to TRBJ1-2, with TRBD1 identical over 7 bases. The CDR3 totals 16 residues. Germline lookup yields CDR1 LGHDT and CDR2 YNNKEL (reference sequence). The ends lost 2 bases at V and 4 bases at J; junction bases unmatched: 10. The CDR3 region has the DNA TGTGCCAGCAGCCAAAATACAGGGGAATTGGGCTATGGCTACACCTTC. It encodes CASSQNTGELGYGYTF.

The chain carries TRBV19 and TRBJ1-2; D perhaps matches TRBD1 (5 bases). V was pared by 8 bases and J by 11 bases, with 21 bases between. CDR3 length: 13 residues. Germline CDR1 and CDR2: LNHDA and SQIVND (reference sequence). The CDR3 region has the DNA TGTGCCAGTCATACTACCGGGGGATACCTATACACCTTC. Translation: CASHTTGGYLYTF.

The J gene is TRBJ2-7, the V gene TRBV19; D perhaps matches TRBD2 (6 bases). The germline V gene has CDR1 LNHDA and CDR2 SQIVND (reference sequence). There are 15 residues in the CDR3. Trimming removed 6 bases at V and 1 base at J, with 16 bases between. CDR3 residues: CASRGLRAGSYEQYF. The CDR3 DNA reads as TGTGCCAGTAGGGGCCTCCGGGCGGGGTCCTACGAGCAGTACTTC.

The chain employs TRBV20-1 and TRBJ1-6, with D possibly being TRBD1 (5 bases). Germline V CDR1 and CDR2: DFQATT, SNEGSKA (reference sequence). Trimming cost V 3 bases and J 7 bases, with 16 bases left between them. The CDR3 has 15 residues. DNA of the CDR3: TGCAGTGCTAGTAGCCCCGACAGACCGAATTCACCCCTCCACTTT. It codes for CSASSPDRPNSPLHF.

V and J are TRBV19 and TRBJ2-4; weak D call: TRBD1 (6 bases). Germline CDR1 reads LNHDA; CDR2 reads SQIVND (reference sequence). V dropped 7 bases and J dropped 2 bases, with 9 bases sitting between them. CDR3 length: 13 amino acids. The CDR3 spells CASTGETKNIQYF. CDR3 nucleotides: TGTGCCAGTACAGGGGAAACCAAAAACATTCAGTACTTC.

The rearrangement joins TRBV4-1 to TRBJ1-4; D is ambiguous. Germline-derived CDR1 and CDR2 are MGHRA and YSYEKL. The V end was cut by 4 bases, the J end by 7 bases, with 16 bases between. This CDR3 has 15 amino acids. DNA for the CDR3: TGCGCCAGCAGCCCAGCGAGTGTCCGGAGTGAAAAACTGTTTTTT. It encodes CASSPASVRSEKLFF.

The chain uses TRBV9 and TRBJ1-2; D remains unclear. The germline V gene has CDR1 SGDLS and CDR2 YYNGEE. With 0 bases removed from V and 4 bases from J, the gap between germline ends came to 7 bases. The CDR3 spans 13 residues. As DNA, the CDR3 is TGTGCCAGCAGCGTAGCCAGTTCCTATGGCTACACCTTC. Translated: CASSVASSYGYTF.

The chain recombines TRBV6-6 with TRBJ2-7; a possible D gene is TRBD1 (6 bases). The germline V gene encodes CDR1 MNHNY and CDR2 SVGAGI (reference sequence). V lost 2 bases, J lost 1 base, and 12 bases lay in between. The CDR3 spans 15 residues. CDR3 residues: CASSYGGPQSYEQYF. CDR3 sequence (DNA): TGTGCCAGCAGTTACGGGGGCCCCCAATCCTACGAGCAGTACTTC.

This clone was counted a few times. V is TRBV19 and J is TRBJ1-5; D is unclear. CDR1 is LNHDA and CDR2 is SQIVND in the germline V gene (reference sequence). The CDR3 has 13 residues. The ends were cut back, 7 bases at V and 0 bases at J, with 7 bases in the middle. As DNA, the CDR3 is TGTGCCAGTACTATGTATAGCAATCAGCCCCAGCATTTT. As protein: CASTMYSNQPQHF.

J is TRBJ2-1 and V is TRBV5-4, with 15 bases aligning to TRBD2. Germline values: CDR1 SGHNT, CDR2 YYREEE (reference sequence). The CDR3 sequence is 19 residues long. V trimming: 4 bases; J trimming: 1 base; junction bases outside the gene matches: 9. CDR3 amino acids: CASSRGGLAGGRSYNEQFF. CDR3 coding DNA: TGTGCCAGCAGCCGGGGTGGACTAGCGGGGGGGCGGTCCTACAATGAGCAGTTCTTC.